Described below is a single T cell receptor beta chain sequence and its context. Profiling relied on immunoSEQ multiplex PCR, and the TCRdb table lists in-frame clones only, not all of them. The data contain some 100,000 clones, around nine tenths of them singletons. J was trimmed by 4 bases and V by 3 bases; bases with no gene match: 6. Germline assignment: CDR1 DFQATT and CDR2 SNEGSKA (reference sequence). The CDR3 has 14 amino acids. The entry originates in a study of T cell responses to AZD1222 COVID-19 vaccine. This sequence originates from an adult in good health. Here the sequenced sample was peripheral blood, taken on day 0 of AZD1222 vaccination. The rearrangement links TRBV20-1 to TRBJ2-1, with 7 bases that match TRBD2. CDR3: CSASSAGVYNEQFF. The CDR3 nucleotides read TGCAGTGCTAGTTCTGCGGGGGTATACAATGAGCAGTTCTTC.